The TCR beta chain under discussion was sequenced for a study of T cells in Graves' hyperthyroidism and ophthalmopathy. This clonotype was recorded a few times. Diagnoses were established using clinical symptoms, serum thyroxine and TRAb, thyroid ultrasound and orbital computed tomography. Amplified TCR beta CDR3 regions derived from RNA transcripts. First-round RT-PCR targeting the TCR CDR3 was performed with the HTBI primer set. Each CDR3 protein gets one entry after TCRdb re-called the multiplex PCR reads with MiXCR. The sample gives about 840,000 distinct CDR3 sequences, 38% of which show up once; more than 7% is in the top ten. Germline CDR1 reads SEHNR; CDR2 reads FQNEAQ (reference sequence). V dropped 5 bases and J dropped 5 bases, with 16 bases sitting between them. The CDR3 is 15 amino acids.

The chain links TRBV7-9 to TRBJ1-3; D is unresolved. The receptor's source is a young man with Graves' hyperthyroidism. Sequenced: blood. This chain's CDR3 is CASSPEAGSRNTIYF. Written as DNA, the CDR3 is TGTGCCAGCAGCCCCGAGGCGGGGTCGCGAAACACCATATATTTT.